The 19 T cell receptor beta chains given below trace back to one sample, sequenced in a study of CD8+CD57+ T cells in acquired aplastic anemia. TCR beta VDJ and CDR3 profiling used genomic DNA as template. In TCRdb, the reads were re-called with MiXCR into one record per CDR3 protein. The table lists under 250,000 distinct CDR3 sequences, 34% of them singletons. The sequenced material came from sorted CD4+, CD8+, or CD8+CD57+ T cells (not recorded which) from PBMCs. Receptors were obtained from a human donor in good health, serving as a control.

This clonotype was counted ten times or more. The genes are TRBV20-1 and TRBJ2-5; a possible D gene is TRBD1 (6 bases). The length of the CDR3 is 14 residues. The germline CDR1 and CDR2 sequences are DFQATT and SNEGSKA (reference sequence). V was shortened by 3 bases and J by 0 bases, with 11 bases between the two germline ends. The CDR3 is CSASRQEYQETQYF. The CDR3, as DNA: TGCAGTGCTAGTAGACAGGAGTACCAAGAGACCCAGTACTTC.

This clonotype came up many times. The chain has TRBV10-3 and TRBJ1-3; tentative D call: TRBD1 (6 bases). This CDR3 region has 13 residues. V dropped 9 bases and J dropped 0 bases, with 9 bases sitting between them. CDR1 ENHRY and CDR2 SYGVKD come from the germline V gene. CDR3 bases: TGTGCCATTCAGGGGTACTCTGGAAACACCATATATTTT. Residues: CAIQGYSGNTIYF.

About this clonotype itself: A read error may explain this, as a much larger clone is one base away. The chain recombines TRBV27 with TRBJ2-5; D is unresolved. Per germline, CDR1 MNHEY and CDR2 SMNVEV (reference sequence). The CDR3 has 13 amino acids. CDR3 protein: CASSFAYQETRYF. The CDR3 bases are TGTGCCAGCAGTTTCGCCTACCAAGAGACCCGGTACTTC.

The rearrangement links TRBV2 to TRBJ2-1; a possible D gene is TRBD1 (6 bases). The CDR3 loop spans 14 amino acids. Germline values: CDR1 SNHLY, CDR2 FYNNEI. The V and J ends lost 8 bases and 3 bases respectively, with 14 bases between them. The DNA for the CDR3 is TGTGCCAGCCGCGAGGCCAGGGGCTACAATGAGCAGTTCTTC. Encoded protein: CASREARGYNEQFF.

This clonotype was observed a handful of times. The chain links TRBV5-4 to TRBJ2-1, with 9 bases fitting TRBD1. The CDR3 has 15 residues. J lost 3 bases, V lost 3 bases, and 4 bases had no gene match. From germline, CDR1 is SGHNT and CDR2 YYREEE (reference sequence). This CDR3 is CASSSTGGGYNEQFF. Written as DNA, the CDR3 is TGTGCCAGCAGCTCCACAGGGGGCGGCTACAATGAGCAGTTCTTC.

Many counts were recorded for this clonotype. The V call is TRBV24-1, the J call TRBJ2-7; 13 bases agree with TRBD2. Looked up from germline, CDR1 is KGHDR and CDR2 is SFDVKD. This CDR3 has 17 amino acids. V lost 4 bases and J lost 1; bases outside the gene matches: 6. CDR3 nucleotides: TGTGCCACCAGTGACACGGGACTAGCGGGGCCGTCCTACGAGCAGTACTTC. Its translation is CATSDTGLAGPSYEQYF.

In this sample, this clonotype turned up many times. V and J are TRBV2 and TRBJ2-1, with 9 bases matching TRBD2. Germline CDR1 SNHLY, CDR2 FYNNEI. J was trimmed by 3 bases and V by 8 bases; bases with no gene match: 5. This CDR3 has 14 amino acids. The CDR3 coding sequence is TGTGCCAGCTCCGGGACTAGCTTCTACAATGAGCAGTTCTTC. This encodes CASSGTSFYNEQFF.

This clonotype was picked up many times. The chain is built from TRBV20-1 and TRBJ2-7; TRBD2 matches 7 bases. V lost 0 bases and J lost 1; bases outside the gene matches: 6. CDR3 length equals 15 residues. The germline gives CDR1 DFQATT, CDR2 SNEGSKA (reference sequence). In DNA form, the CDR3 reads TGCAGTGCTAGAGATATGACTAGCAGTTCCTACGAGCAGTACTTC. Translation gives CSARDMTSSSYEQYF.

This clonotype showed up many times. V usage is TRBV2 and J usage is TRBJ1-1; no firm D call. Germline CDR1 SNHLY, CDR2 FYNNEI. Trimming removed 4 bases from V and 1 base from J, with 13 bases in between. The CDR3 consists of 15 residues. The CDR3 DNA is TGTGCCAGCAGTGTTCGGGCGGTGAGGAACACTGAAGCTTTCTTT. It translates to CASSVRAVRNTEAFF.

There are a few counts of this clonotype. As DNA, the CDR3 is TGCGCCAGCAGCCAAGATGTGGGCCCCAAAGGCGGAAACACCATATATTTT. Its protein is CASSQDVGPKGGNTIYF. This chain connects TRBV4-1 to TRBJ1-3; D call uncertain. The CDR3 contains 17 residues. Germline V lookup: CDR1 MGHRA, CDR2 YSYEKL. V gave up 0 bases and J gave up 4 bases, with 16 bases separating them.

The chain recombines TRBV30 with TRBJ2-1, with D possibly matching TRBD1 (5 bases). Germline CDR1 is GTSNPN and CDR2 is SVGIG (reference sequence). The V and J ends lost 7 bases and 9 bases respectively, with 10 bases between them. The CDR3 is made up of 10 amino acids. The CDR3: CASGRREQFF. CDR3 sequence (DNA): TGTGCCTCAGGGCGGCGTGAGCAGTTCTTC.

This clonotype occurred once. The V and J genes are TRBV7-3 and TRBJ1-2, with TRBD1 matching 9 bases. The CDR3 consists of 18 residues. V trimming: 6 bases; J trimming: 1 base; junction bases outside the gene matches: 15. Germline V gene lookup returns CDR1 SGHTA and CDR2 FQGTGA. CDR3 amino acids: CASSLAAGWTGDNYGYTF. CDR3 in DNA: TGTGCCAGCAGTCTAGCAGCGGGGTGGACAGGGGATAACTATGGCTACACCTTC. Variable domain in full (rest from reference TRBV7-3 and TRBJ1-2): GAGVSQTPSNKVTEKGKYVELRCDPISGHTALYWYRQSLGQGPEFLIYFQGTGAADDSGLPNDRFFAVRPEGSVSTLKIQRTERGDSAVYLCASSLAAGWTGDNYGYTFGSGTRLTVV.

CDR3 sequence (DNA): TGTGCCTGGAGTAAATCGTGGGCAACAGCTCGGAAAGAGACCCAGTACTTC. Amino acid sequence: CAWSKSWATARKETQYF. The chain uses TRBV30 and TRBJ2-5; D ambiguous. Trimming cost V 2 bases and J 3 bases, with 22 bases left between them. The CDR3 totals 17 residues. CDR1 is GTSNPN and CDR2 is SVGIG in the germline V gene (reference sequence).

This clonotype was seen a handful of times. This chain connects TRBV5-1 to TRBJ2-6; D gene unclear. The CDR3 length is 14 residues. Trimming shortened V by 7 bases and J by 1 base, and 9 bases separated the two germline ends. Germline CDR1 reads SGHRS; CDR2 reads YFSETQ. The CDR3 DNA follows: TGCGCCAGCGGGCTCCGGTCTGGGGCCAACGTCCTGACTTTC. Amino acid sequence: CASGLRSGANVLTF.

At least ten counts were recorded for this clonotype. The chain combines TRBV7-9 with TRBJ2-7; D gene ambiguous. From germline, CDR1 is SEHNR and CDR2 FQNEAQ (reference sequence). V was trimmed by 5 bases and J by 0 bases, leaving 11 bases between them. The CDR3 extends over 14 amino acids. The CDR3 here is CASSKSFISYEQYF. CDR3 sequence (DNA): TGTGCCAGCAGCAAATCGTTTATCTCCTACGAGCAGTACTTC.

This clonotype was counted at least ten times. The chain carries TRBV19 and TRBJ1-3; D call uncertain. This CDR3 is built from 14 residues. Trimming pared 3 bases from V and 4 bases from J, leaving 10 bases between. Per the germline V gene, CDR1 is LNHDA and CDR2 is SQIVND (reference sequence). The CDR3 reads CASSMSRMGNTIYF. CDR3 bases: TGTGCCAGTAGTATGAGTCGGATGGGAAACACCATATATTTT.

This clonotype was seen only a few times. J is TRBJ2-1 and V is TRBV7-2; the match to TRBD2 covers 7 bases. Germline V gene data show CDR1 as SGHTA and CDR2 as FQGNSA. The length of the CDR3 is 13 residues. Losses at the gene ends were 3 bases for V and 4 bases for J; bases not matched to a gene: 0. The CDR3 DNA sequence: TGTGCCAGCAGCTTCGGGGGGTACAATGAGCAGTTCTTC. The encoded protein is CASSFGGYNEQFF.

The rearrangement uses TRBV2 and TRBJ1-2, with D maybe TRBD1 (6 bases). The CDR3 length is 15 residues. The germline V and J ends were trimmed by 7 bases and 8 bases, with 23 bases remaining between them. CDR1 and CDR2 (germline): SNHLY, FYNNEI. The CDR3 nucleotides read TGTGCCAGCACGGGGAGCAGTGGGGGCGTTTCAGGCTACACCTTC. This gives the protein CASTGSSGGVSGYTF.

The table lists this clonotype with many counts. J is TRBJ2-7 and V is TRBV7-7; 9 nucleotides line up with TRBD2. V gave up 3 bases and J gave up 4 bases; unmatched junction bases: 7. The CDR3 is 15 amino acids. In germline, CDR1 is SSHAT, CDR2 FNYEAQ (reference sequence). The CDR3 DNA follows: TGTGCCAGCAGCTTGGGTAGCGGGAGAACATACGAGCAGTACTTC. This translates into CASSLGSGRTYEQYF. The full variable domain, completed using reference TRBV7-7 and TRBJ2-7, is GAGVSQSPRYKVTKRGQDVTLRCDPISSHATLYWYQQALGQGPEFLTYFNYEAQPDKSGLPSDRFSAERPEGSISTLTIQRTEQRDSAMYRCASSLGSGRTYEQYFGPGTRLTVT.